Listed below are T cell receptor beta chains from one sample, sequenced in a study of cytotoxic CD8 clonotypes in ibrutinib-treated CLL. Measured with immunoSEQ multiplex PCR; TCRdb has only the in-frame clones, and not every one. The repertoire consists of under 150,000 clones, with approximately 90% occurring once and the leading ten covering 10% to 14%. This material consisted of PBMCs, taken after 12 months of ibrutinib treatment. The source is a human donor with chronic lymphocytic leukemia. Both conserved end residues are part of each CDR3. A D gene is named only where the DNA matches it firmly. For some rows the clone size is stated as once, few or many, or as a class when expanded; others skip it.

CASSLGGTVQAKTQYF,TGTGCCAGCAGTTTGGGGGGGACAGTTCAGGCCAAAACGCAGTATTTT,NA,NA,TRBV28,TRBJ2-3
CASSLVAGVDYNEQFF,TGTGCCAGCAGCTTGGTTGCGGGAGTGGACTACAATGAGCAGTTCTTC,TRBD2,once,TRBV5-4,TRBJ2-1
CATSGQGSQPQHF,TGTGCCACCAGCGGACAGGGAAGTCAGCCCCAGCATTTT,TRBD1,NA,TRBV15,TRBJ1-5
CASSYLGQGYNEQFF,TGTGCCAGCAGTTACCTAGGACAGGGATACAATGAGCAGTTCTTC,TRBD1,NA,TRBV6-6,TRBJ2-1
CSVYRDGYEQYF,TGCAGCGTCTACAGGGATGGCTACGAGCAGTACTTC,NA,NA,TRBV29-1,TRBJ2-7
CASSHPPGLATGELFF,TGTGCCAGTAGTCACCCCCCAGGGCTCGCCACCGGGGAGCTGTTTTTT,NA,NA,TRBV19,TRBJ2-2
CASSQERAMNTEAFF,TGCGCCAGCAGCCAAGAGCGGGCTATGAACACTGAAGCTTTCTTT,NA,NA,TRBV4-3,TRBJ1-1
CASSSGQETQETQYF,TGTGCCAGCAGTTCTGGACAGGAAACGCAAGAGACCCAGTACTTC,TRBD1,NA,TRBV28,TRBJ2-5
CASSEGPGELFF,TGTGCCAGCAGTGAAGGGCCCGGGGAGCTGTTTTTT,NA,NA,TRBV6-4,TRBJ2-2
CASSSRGPGLALVETQYF,TGTGCCAGCAGTTCCAGAGGACCGGGACTAGCTTTGGTAGAGACCCAGTACTTC,TRBD2,NA,TRBV27,TRBJ2-5
CATSRDLNTGELFF,TGTGCCACCAGCAGAGATTTGAACACCGGGGAGCTGTTTTTT,NA,NA,TRBV15,TRBJ2-2
CASDSIGTPSYEQYF,TGTGCCAGCGACTCGATCGGGACACCATCCTACGAGCAGTACTTC,NA,NA,TRBV28,TRBJ2-7
CASSPGLAGESTQYF,TGTGCCAGCAGCCCGGGACTAGCGGGAGAGAGTACGCAGTATTTT,TRBD2,once,TRBV7-8,TRBJ2-3
CASSIWAGYEQYF,TGTGCCAGTAGTATATGGGCAGGCTACGAGCAGTACTTC,NA,NA,TRBV19,TRBJ2-7
CASSVQANTEAFF,TGCGCCAGCAGTGTCCAGGCAAACACTGAAGCTTTCTTT,NA,NA,TRBV10-2,TRBJ1-1
CASSPAGDGYNQPQHF,TGTGCCAGCTCACCGGCGGGGGATGGGTACAATCAGCCCCAGCATTTT,NA,once,TRBV18,TRBJ1-5
CASSLGPRTQYF,TGTGCCAGCAGCTTGGGCCCCAGGACCCAGTACTTC,NA,NA,TRBV7-9,TRBJ2-5
CASSLVRLADYEQYF,TGTGCCAGCAGCTTAGTTAGGTTGGCGGACTACGAGCAGTACTTC,NA,NA,TRBV7-9,TRBJ2-7
CAWSVTISFNEKLFF,TGTGCCTGGAGTGTCACCATAAGCTTTAATGAAAAACTGTTTTTT,NA,NA,TRBV30,TRBJ1-4
CASSATGPTYEQYF,TGTGCCAGCAGCGCGACAGGACCCACCTACGAGCAGTACTTC,NA,once,TRBV11-2,TRBJ2-7
CASSEQPGTDLYNEQFF,TGTGCCAGCAGTGAACAACCCGGGACAGACCTCTACAATGAGCAGTTCTTC,TRBD1,NA,TRBV25-1,TRBJ2-1
CASSRQMNTEAFF,TGTGCCAGCAGCCGACAGATGAACACTGAAGCTTTCTTT,NA,NA,TRBV7-3,TRBJ1-1
CASSPLGISGANVLTF,TGTGCCAGCAGCCCCCTAGGGATATCTGGGGCCAACGTCCTGACTTTC,NA,NA,TRBV5-8,TRBJ2-6
CASSPPSGAQPQHF,TGTGCCAGCTCACCACCGTCGGGGGCCCAGCCCCAGCATTTT,NA,NA,TRBV18,TRBJ1-5
CASSPPPARGPYEQYF,TGTGCCAGCAGTCCGCCGCCCGCCAGGGGTCCCTACGAGCAGTACTTC,NA,NA,TRBV27,TRBJ2-7
CASSPGGVNTEAFF,TGTGCCAGCAGCCCCGGGGGGGTCAACACTGAAGCTTTCTTT,NA,NA,TRBV7-9,TRBJ1-1
CASTSRGGGYTF,TGTGCCAGTACCAGCAGGGGGGGAGGCTACACCTTC,TRBD1,NA,TRBV19,TRBJ1-2
CASNWGTGYYEQYF,TGTGCCAGCAATTGGGGGACAGGGTACTACGAGCAGTACTTC,TRBD1,NA,TRBV28,TRBJ2-7
CSVAFSGNTIYF,TGCAGCGTTGCTTTCTCTGGAAACACCATATATTTT,NA,NA,TRBV29-1,TRBJ1-3